This TCR beta chain was recovered during a study of early T cells in non-severe SARS-CoV-2 infection. This CDR3 region has 13 residues. The germline V gene encodes CDR1 LGHNA and CDR2 YSLEER. Trimming shortened V by 1 base and J by 9 bases, and 12 bases separated the two germline ends. Individual cDNA molecules each received unique molecular identifiers attached to them. TCRdb reprocessed the 5' RACE reads via MiXCR and lists one record per CDR3 protein. Of about 21,000 distinct CDR3 sequences listed, 4% to 5.5% are singletons. This chain links TRBV4-3 with TRBJ1-2; D remains unclear. Sequencing input: whole blood. This sequence was found in an adult who was a healthcare worker with PCR-confirmed SARS-CoV-2 infection or an uninfected control (not recorded which). CDR3 sequence: CASSQVVGFSYTF. The DNA for the CDR3 is TGCGCCAGCAGCCAAGTTGTAGGTTTTAGCTACACCTTC.